The TCR beta chain under discussion was sequenced for a study of shared clonotypes between healthy human individuals. General study points: The donor pool, a small one, limited the genetic and exposure-history diversity represented. Inspection by rarefaction showed sorted-subset sequencing to be incomplete despite large depth.

Method: immunoSEQ multiplex PCR; TCRdb's copy keeps in-frame clones and lacks some. Here the sample spans about 2 million clones, about 95% being singletons. For this clone: Its antigen is unknown.

CD8 cells regarded as naive lacked CD45RO, were positively chosen for CCR7, and omitted terminally differentiated effector memory CD45RA+ cells. Losses at the gene ends were 3 bases for V and 6 bases for J; bases not matched to a gene: 3. The CDR3 is 13 residues long. Germline values: CDR1 SGDLS, CDR2 YYNGEE. This receptor was obtained from a man in his late teens or twenties in good health. The sequenced sample consisted of naive CD8+ T cells sorted from blood. The V call is TRBV9, the J call TRBJ1-2; TRBD1 matches at 9 bases. The CDR3 protein is CASSAGQGNGYTF. For the CDR3, the DNA is TGTGCCAGCAGCGCGGGACAGGGCAATGGCTACACCTTC.